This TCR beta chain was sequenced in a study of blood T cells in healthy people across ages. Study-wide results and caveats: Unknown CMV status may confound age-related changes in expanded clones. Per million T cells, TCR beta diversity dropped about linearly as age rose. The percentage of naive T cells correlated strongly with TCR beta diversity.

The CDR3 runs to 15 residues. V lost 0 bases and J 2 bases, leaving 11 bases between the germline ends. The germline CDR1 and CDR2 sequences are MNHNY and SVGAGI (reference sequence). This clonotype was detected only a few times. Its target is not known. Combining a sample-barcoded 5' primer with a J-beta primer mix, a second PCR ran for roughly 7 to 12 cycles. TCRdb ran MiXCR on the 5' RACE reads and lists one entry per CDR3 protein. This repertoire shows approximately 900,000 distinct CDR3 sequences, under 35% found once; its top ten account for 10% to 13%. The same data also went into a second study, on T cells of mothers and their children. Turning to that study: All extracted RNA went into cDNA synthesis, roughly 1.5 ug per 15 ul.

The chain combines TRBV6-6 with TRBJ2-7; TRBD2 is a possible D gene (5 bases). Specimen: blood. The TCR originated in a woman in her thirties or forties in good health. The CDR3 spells CASSYSAGLTYEQYF. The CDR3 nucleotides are TGTGCCAGCAGTTACTCTGCGGGCCTCACCTACGAGCAGTACTTC.